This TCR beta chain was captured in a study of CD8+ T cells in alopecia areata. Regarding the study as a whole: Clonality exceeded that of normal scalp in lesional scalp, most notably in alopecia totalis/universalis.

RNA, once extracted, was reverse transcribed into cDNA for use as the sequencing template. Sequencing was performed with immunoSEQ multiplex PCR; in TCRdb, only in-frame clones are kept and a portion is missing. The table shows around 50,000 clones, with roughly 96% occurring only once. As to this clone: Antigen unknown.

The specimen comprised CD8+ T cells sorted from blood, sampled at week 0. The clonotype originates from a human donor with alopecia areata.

The DNA for the CDR3 is TGCGCCAGCAGCTTGGTCCACGGGGAAGCCTACGAGCAGTACTTC. Amino acid sequence: CASSLVHGEAYEQYF. This sequence joins TRBV5-1 and TRBJ2-7; D is possibly TRBD2 (5 bases). The CDR3 totals 15 residues. Trimming took 0 bases from V and 2 from J, leaving 12 bases between them. From germline, CDR1 is SGHRS and CDR2 YFSETQ. Supplemented by reference TRBV5-1 and TRBJ2-7, the full variable domain reads KAGVTQTPRYLIKTRGQQVTLSCSPISGHRSVSWYQQTPGQGLQFLFEYFSETQRNKGNFPGRFSGRQFSNSRSEMNVSTLELGDSALYLCASSLVHGEAYEQYFGPGTRLTVT.